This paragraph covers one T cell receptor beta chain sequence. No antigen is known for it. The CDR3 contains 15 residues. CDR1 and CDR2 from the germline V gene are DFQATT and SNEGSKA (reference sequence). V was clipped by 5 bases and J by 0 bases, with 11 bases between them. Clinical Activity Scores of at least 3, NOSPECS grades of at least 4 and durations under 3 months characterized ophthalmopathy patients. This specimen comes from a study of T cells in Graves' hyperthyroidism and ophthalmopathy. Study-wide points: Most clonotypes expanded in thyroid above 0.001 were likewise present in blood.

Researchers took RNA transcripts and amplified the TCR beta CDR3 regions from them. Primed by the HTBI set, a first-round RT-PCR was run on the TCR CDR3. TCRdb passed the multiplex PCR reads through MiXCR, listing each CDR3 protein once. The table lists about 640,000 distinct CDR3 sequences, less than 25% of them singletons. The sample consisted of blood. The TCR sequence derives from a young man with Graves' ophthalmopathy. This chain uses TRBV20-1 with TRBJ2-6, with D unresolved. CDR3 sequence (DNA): TGCAGTGCTGTAGGACCGGCCTCTGGGGCCAACGTCCTGACTTTC. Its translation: CSAVGPASGANVLTF.